A selection of T cell receptor beta chains follows, all from one sample in a study of blood T cell repertoires in COVID-19. Here immunoSEQ multiplex PCR was the method, and the copy in TCRdb shows in-frame clones only, minus some. The sample carries about 190,000 clones, 88% recorded once. The sequenced material came from peripheral blood. These receptors originate from a man in his forties or fifties with active or convalescent COVID-19. Both conserved end residues are part of each CDR3. Each record gives: J gene, V gene, D gene, clone size, CDR3 protein, CDR3 DNA. D genes are given only for firm matches. Expanded clones get a size class; other rows say once, few or many, or leave the size out.

>TRBJ1-5|TRBV19|.|.
CASSGQGGDQPQHF
TGTGCCAGTAGTGGTCAGGGAGGGGATCAGCCCCAGCATTTT
>TRBJ2-7|TRBV15|.|once
CATSRDRSIQGEQYF
TGTGCCACCAGCAGAGATCGAAGTATTCAGGGCGAGCAGTACTTC
>TRBJ1-2|TRBV12-3/TRBV12-4|.|.
CASMAQGGYGYTF
TGTGCCAGCATGGCCCAGGGTGGCTATGGCTACACCTTC
>TRBJ1-6|TRBV7-9|TRBD1|.
CASSRTGGNSPLHF
TGTGCCAGCAGCCGGACAGGGGGTAATTCACCCCTCCACTTT
>TRBJ1-1|TRBV6-5|.|.
CASSLAGTEAFF
TGTGCCAGCAGTTTAGCGGGGACTGAAGCTTTCTTT
>TRBJ2-1|TRBV7-2|TRBD2|.
CASRGGPGYNEQFF
TGTGCCAGCCGGGGGGGACCCGGCTACAATGAGCAGTTCTTC
>TRBJ2-7|TRBV11-2|.|.
CASSLLRGYEQYF
TGTGCCAGCAGCTTACTCCGGGGCTACGAGCAGTACTTC
>TRBJ1-1|TRBV12-3/TRBV12-4|.|.
CASNLGKNTEAFF
TGTGCCAGCAACCTAGGCAAGAACACTGAAGCTTTCTTT
>TRBJ2-5|TRBV11-2|.|.
CASSLAEQYQTQYF
TGTGCCAGCAGCTTAGCCGAACAGTACCAGACCCAGTACTTC
>TRBJ1-1|TRBV7-3|TRBD1|.
CASSLRLSGTAEAFF
TGTGCCAGCAGCTTAAGGTTGTCTGGGACAGCTGAAGCTTTCTTT
>TRBJ2-7|TRBV7-2|.|.
CASSLASQVGGKEQYF
TGTGCCAGCAGCTTAGCGTCTCAAGTAGGGGGTAAAGAGCAGTACTTC
>TRBJ1-1|TRBV19|.|.
CASSISTNTEAFF
TGTGCCAGTAGTATCTCTACGAACACTGAAGCTTTCTTT
>TRBJ2-7|TRBV27|.|.
CASSYAGLIYEQYF
TGTGCCAGCAGTTATGCAGGGTTGATATACGAGCAGTACTTC
>TRBJ2-1|TRBV6-6|TRBD2|once
CASRIAGSSYNEQFF
TGTGCCAGCAGAATAGCGGGTAGCTCCTACAATGAGCAGTTCTTC
>TRBJ1-4|TRBV7-9|.|.
CASSLGRTNEKLFF
TGTGCCAGCAGCTTAGGGCGGACTAATGAAAAACTGTTTTTT
>TRBJ2-5|TRBV28|.|.
CASSLGTAQETQYF
TGTGCCAGCAGTTTAGGGACTGCCCAAGAGACCCAGTACTTC
>TRBJ1-2|TRBV19|.|.
CASSIGQISRGYTF
TGTGCCAGTAGTATTGGACAAATTTCGCGAGGCTACACCTTC
>TRBJ2-7|TRBV6-5|TRBD2|.
CATYGGGNSYEQYF
TGTGCCACCTACGGCGGGGGGAACTCCTACGAGCAGTACTTC
>TRBJ2-3|TRBV3-1/TRBV3-2|TRBD2|.
CASSYRTSRTQYF
TGTGCCAGCAGCTATCGGACTAGCCGTACGCAGTATTTT
>TRBJ1-2|TRBV18|TRBD1|.
CASSPVAGTANYGYTF
TGTGCCAGCTCACCGGTGGCCGGGACAGCCAACTATGGCTACACCTTC
>TRBJ2-7|TRBV28|TRBD2|once
CASSGGLRYEQYF
TGTGCCTCCAGCGGGGGGCTAAGGTACGAGCAGTACTTC
>TRBJ1-6|TRBV4-1|TRBD1|.
CASSQSGQGNSPLHF
TGCGCCAGCAGCCAGTCGGGACAGGGGAATTCACCCCTCCACTTT
>TRBJ2-7|TRBV7-9|TRBD2|.
CASGRTSGGGEQYF
TGTGCCAGCGGGAGGACTAGCGGGGGAGGCGAGCAGTACTTC
>TRBJ2-1|TRBV9|TRBD2|.
CASSPRDSGRVDEQFF
TGTGCCAGCAGCCCCCGCGATAGCGGGAGAGTCGATGAGCAGTTCTTC
>TRBJ2-1|TRBV20-1|.|few
CSASASSYNEQFF
TGCAGTGCTAGTGCTAGCTCCTACAATGAGCAGTTCTTC
>TRBJ2-2|TRBV7-9|.|few
CASSFTSTGELFF
TGTGCCAGCAGCTTCACAAGCACCGGGGAGCTGTTTTTT